This TCR beta chain was obtained from a study of patients and donors after allogeneic stem cell transplantation. CDR1 is MNHEY, CDR2 SVGAGI, per germline. The CDR3 consists of 17 residues. Trimming took 1 base from V and 4 from J, leaving 14 bases between them. TCRdb independently ran MiXCR on the RT-PCR reads; one entry per CDR3 protein. This table holds some 880,000 distinct CDR3 sequences, roughly 18% found once. The sequence came from a human donor who was either an allogeneic HSCT recipient or a stem cell or donor lymphocyte infusion donor (not recorded which). It is not recorded whose cells these are; they may come from a transplant donor. The specimen was blood, either unsorted or a sorted T cell fraction (not recorded which). The chain uses TRBV6-5 and TRBJ2-6, with D unclear. DNA of the CDR3: TGTGCCAGCAGTTACTTGGGCGCCAACCCCGGGGCCAACGTCCTGACTTTC. As protein: CASSYLGANPGANVLTF.